This T cell receptor (beta chain) was found in a study of cytomegalovirus exposure and HLA in healthy donors. Study as a whole: As released early, the data held some 80 million unique TCRs from HLA-typed donors.

CDR1 and CDR2 from the germline V gene are SGHTA and FQGTGA. With V trimmed by 1 base and J by 4 bases, 9 bases remained unmatched. This CDR3 is 17 amino acids long. Study findings and constraints: High sensitivity and specificity were reportedly achieved when the classifier diagnosed cytomegalovirus status.

The PCR used 60 Vbeta and 13 Jbeta primers. Method: immunoSEQ multiplex PCR; TCRdb's copy keeps in-frame clones and lacks some. The repertoire holds under 150,000 clones, with roughly three quarters as singletons. This clone was observed a handful of times. Its specificity is not known. The chain has TRBV7-3 and TRBJ2-2; 7 nucleotides align to TRBD2. The clonotype originates from a woman in her fifties or sixties in good health and CMV-seronegative. Sequencing was done on a sample of PBMCs. The DNA for the CDR3 is TGTGCCAGCAGCTTAATGGGGGGAGGGCCAGGCACCGGGGAGCTGTTTTTT. Translated, it gives CASSLMGGGPGTGELFF.